These 26 T cell receptor beta chains came from one sample sequenced in a study of T cell responses to AZD1222 COVID-19 vaccine. The table came from immunoSEQ multiplex PCR; TCRdb's copy has only in-frame clones and leaves some out. Seen here are tens of thousands of clones, around 91% observed once, and the top ten hold 4% to 6%. This specimen consisted of peripheral blood, obtained on day 0 of MenACWY control vaccination. Receptors were obtained from an adult in good health.

A note on this clone: Additional DNA sequences in this sample encode the identical CDR3. This chain joins TRBV9 and TRBJ2-2; D is unresolved. Germline CDR1 is SGDLS and CDR2 is YYNGEE. Trimming pared 0 bases from V and 2 bases from J, leaving 2 bases between. The CDR3 runs to 13 residues. The CDR3 protein is CASSVGNTGELFF. In DNA form, the CDR3 reads TGTGCCAGCAGCGTAGGTAACACCGGGGAGCTGTTTTTT.

This clone was counted a single time. The chain joins TRBV7-2 to TRBJ2-5; D gene ambiguous. V shed 4 bases and J shed 5 bases, with 11 bases lying between them. Germline V gene lookup returns CDR1 SGHTA and CDR2 FQGNSA. The CDR3 is made up of 13 amino acids. CDR3 sequence reads: CASSSPATETQYF. CDR3 DNA: TGTGCCAGCAGCTCCCCGGCCACGGAGACCCAGTACTTC.

V gene TRBV7-2 combines with J gene TRBJ2-7, with D hard to call. Trimming pared 4 bases from V and 7 bases from J, leaving 20 bases between. The CDR3 has 15 amino acids. The germline V gene encodes CDR1 SGHTA and CDR2 FQGNSA. CDR3 DNA: TGTGCCAGCAGCTCACCCTGGGGTAGGGCGTGGGAGCAGTACTTC. This encodes CASSSPWGRAWEQYF.

J is TRBJ1-5 and V is TRBV6-5; no clear D gene. The V gene lost 6 bases and the J gene lost 1 base, with 7 bases spanning the gap. The germline V gene has CDR1 MNHEY and CDR2 SVGAGI. The CDR3 has 13 residues. The CDR3 here is CASSPESNQPQHF. CDR3 in DNA: TGTGCCAGCAGCCCAGAAAGCAATCAGCCCCAGCATTTT.

The chain couples TRBV28 to TRBJ2-7; the D is unclear. V was trimmed by 5 bases and J by 2 bases, leaving 13 bases between them. This CDR3 comprises 14 residues. Germline V gene lookup returns CDR1 MDHEN and CDR2 SYDVKM. CDR3 in DNA: TGTGCCAGCAGTAGTCCCTTGGGGACCTACGAGCAGTACTTC. This sequence encodes CASSSPLGTYEQYF.

The rearrangement links TRBV6-6 to TRBJ1-4; 7 bases map to TRBD1. The V gene's germline CDR1 is MNHNY and CDR2 SVGAGI (reference sequence). The CDR3 totals 16 residues. V lost 5 bases to trimming and J lost 4 bases; unmatched junction nucleotides: 10. CDR3 in amino acids: CASSPTADRFNEKLFF. The CDR3, as DNA: TGTGCCAGCAGTCCGACGGCGGACAGGTTTAATGAAAAACTGTTTTTT.

The chain is built from TRBV2 and TRBJ2-2, with a possible D match to TRBD2 (7 bases). The CDR3 spans 14 residues. In germline, CDR1 is SNHLY, CDR2 FYNNEI. V was trimmed by 5 bases and J by 6 bases, leaving 13 bases between them. The CDR3 DNA reads TGTGCCAGCAGTCTCCTAGGGGGGGCCGGGGAGCTGTTTTTT. Protein sequence: CASSLLGGAGELFF.

The chain has TRBV25-1 and TRBJ2-2; D is uncertain. Per germline, CDR1 MGHDK and CDR2 SYGVNS. The CDR3 extends over 14 amino acids. V gave up 3 bases and J gave up 5 bases, with 10 bases separating them. The DNA for the CDR3 is TGTGCCAGCAGTGACTTTCTGGGGACCGGGGAGCTGTTTTTT. As protein: CASSDFLGTGELFF.

V and J are TRBV29-1 and TRBJ2-3; D not resolved. The germline CDR1 and CDR2 sequences are SQVTM and ANQGSEA. This CDR3 spans 11 amino acids. The CDR3 nucleotides read TGCAAGGATGGGAACACAGATACGCAGTATTTT. This sequence encodes CKDGNTDTQYF.

The chain joins TRBV27 to TRBJ2-5; no reliable D call. This CDR3 has 14 amino acids. Trimming shortened V by 5 bases and J by 1 base, and 11 bases separated the two germline ends. Germline V gives CDR1 MNHEY, CDR2 SMNVEV (reference sequence). The chain's CDR3 is CASSPPFSQETQYF. The CDR3 bases are TGTGCCAGCAGTCCTCCTTTTTCCCAAGAGACCCAGTACTTC.

This chain joins TRBV5-4 and TRBJ2-1; possible D gene TRBD1, 5 bases. The CDR3 is 14 amino acids. The germline gives CDR1 SGHNT, CDR2 YYREEE (reference sequence). Trimming shortened V by 4 bases and J by 3 bases, and 11 bases separated the two germline ends. The CDR3 loop is CASSGAQGYNEQFF. CDR3 sequence (DNA): TGTGCCAGCAGCGGAGCGCAGGGCTACAATGAGCAGTTCTTC.

V usage is TRBV7-8 and J usage is TRBJ2-5; TRBD1 is a possible D gene (5 bases). V was clipped by 1 base and J by 2 bases, with 5 bases between them. Germline assignment: CDR1 SGHVS and CDR2 FQNEAQ. The CDR3 extends over 13 amino acids. The CDR3 nucleotides read TGTGCCAGCAGCTTAGGACAGCAAGAGACCCAGTACTTC. This codes for CASSLGQQETQYF.

This sequence joins TRBV20-1 and TRBJ2-1; D gene unclear. This CDR3 has 10 amino acids. CDR1 and CDR2 (germline): DFQATT, SNEGSKA (reference sequence). With 6 bases removed from V and 10 bases from J, the gap between germline ends came to 10 bases. Here the CDR3 reads CSAPSGEQFF. The CDR3 nucleotides are TGCAGTGCCCCAAGTGGGGAGCAGTTCTTC.

The V and J genes are TRBV24-1 and TRBJ1-5; 8 bases are a match to TRBD1. Trimming at V came to 3 bases and at J to 7 bases, leaving 10 bases not matched to a gene. The germline gives CDR1 KGHDR, CDR2 SFDVKD. This CDR3 region has 16 residues. For the CDR3, the DNA is TGTGCCACCAGTGATCAACGGACAGGGTTTTTCCAGCCCCAGCATTTT. It encodes CATSDQRTGFFQPQHF.

The chain has TRBV7-2 and TRBJ2-1; D is perhaps TRBD1 (5 bases). Germline V lookup: CDR1 SGHTA, CDR2 FQGNSA. This CDR3 comprises 16 residues. V was clipped by 1 base and J by 2 bases, with 12 bases between them. The CDR3 sequence: CASSLGGAGTYNEQFF. The CDR3, as DNA: TGTGCCAGCAGCTTAGGTGGGGCAGGGACCTACAATGAGCAGTTCTTC.

The V call is TRBV5-1, the J call TRBJ2-1; tentatively, D is TRBD2 (5 bases). Per germline, CDR1 SGHRS and CDR2 YFSETQ. The ends were cut back, 2 bases at V and 13 bases at J, with 16 bases in the middle. The CDR3 has 13 amino acids. The DNA of the CDR3 is TGCGCCAGCAGCTTTACCCCCGGGGAGCTACAGTTCTTC. As protein: CASSFTPGELQFF.

V usage is TRBV6-5 and J usage is TRBJ1-1, with 8 bases that match TRBD1. The V segment lost 6 bases and the J segment 1 base; nucleotides outside the gene matches: 4. CDR1 and CDR2 (germline): MNHEY, SVGAGI. The CDR3 covers 14 residues. The CDR3 bases are TGTGCCAGCAGCTTGGGACAGGCGAACACTGAAGCTTTCTTT. Protein: CASSLGQANTEAFF.

CDR3 coding DNA: TGTGCCATCAGCTCGGACAGGGGGTTTGATTCACCCCTCCACTTT. Protein: CAISSDRGFDSPLHF. The chain has TRBV10-3 and TRBJ1-6, with 10 bases matching TRBD1. From germline, CDR1 is ENHRY and CDR2 SYGVKD. J lost 8 bases, V lost 6 bases, and 7 bases had no gene match. The CDR3 consists of 15 residues.

This clone came up a few times. The chain uses TRBV5-1 and TRBJ2-7; D tentatively fits TRBD1 or TRBD2 (5 bases each). Germline lookup yields CDR1 SGHRS and CDR2 YFSETQ. The CDR3 has 17 amino acids. With 5 bases removed from V and 2 bases from J, the gap between germline ends came to 23 bases. This chain's CDR3 is CASSPNPGPPIPYEQYF. DNA for the CDR3: TGCGCCAGCAGTCCCAATCCGGGACCGCCAATTCCCTACGAGCAGTACTTC.

The rearrangement joins TRBV19 to TRBJ2-7; no firm D call. CDR1 is LNHDA and CDR2 is SQIVND in the germline V gene (reference sequence). V lost 8 bases to trimming and J lost 0 bases, with 5 bases between them. The CDR3 consists of 11 residues. The CDR3 DNA reads TGTGCCAGTGCTGCCTCCTACGAGCAGTACTTC. Its translation: CASAASYEQYF.

The chain links TRBV5-5 to TRBJ1-4; 7 positions match TRBD1. V gave up 0 bases and J gave up 6 bases; unmatched junction bases: 8. This CDR3 contains 16 residues. CDR1 and CDR2 from the germline V gene are SGHKS and YYEKEE (reference sequence). The CDR3 here is CASSLVAGTADEKLFF. CDR3 coding DNA: TGTGCCAGCAGCTTGGTGGCCGGGACAGCGGATGAAAAACTGTTTTTT.

The chain uses TRBV6-5 and TRBJ1-2; no reliable D call. Trimming removed 1 base from V and 1 base from J, with 4 bases in between. The length of the CDR3 is 13 residues. Germline-derived CDR1 and CDR2 are MNHEY and SVGAGI. The CDR3 DNA sequence: TGTGCCAGCAGTTACTTGTATAACTATGGCTACACCTTC. This gives the protein CASSYLYNYGYTF.

The V gene is TRBV7-2, the J gene TRBJ1-4; a weak D match, TRBD1 (5 bases). This CDR3 is 14 amino acids long. V gave up 2 bases and J gave up 4 bases, with 8 bases separating them. Germline CDR1 is SGHTA and CDR2 is FQGNSA. The CDR3 reads CASSLFRDNEKLFF. CDR3 bases: TGTGCCAGCAGCTTATTCAGGGATAATGAAAAACTGTTTTTT.

The chain recombines TRBV28 with TRBJ1-1, with 7 bases aligning to TRBD1. Germline trimming cut 5 bases from V and 0 bases from J; bases unmatched to any gene: 6. The germline CDR1 and CDR2 sequences are MDHEN and SYDVKM. The CDR3 length is 15 residues. CDR3 coding DNA: TGTGCCAGCAGTGACAGGGCGTTCATGAACACTGAAGCTTTCTTT. Translated: CASSDRAFMNTEAFF.

J is TRBJ1-2 and V is TRBV24-1; D gene unclear. Germline CDR1 is KGHDR and CDR2 is SFDVKD. Between the trimmed V and J ends, which lost 3 bases and 2 bases, there was a span of 12 bases. The CDR3 runs to 15 residues. The CDR3 bases are TGTGCCACCAGTGATCCGGCGTCACGCAACTATGGCTACACCTTC. It specifies CATSDPASRNYGYTF.

This chain joins TRBV5-1 and TRBJ2-2; unclear D gene. The CDR3 is made up of 15 amino acids. Germline V gene lookup returns CDR1 SGHRS and CDR2 YFSETQ. Trimming removed 0 bases from V and 1 base from J, with 7 bases in between. The CDR3 protein is CASSLGHLNTGELFF. The DNA for the CDR3 is TGCGCCAGCAGCTTGGGACACCTGAACACCGGGGAGCTGTTTTTT.